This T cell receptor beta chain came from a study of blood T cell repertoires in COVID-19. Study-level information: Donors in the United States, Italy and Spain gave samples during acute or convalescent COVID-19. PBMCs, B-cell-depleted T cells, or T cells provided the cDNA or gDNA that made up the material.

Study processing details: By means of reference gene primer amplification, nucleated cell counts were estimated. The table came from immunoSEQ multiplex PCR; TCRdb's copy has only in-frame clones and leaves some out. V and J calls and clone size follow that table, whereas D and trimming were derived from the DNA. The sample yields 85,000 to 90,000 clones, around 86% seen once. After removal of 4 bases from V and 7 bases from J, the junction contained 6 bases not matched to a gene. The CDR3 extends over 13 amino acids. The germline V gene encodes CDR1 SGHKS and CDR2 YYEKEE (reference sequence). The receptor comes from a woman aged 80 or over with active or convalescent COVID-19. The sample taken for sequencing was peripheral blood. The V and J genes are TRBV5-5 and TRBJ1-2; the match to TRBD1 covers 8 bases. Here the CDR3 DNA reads TGTGCCAGCAGCGACTCGGGACAGGTTGGCTACACCTTC. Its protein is CASSDSGQVGYTF.